The clone carrying this T cell receptor beta chain was picked up one time. Its cognate antigen is unknown. The sample comes from a study of blood T cells in healthy people across ages. Healthy individuals of Caucasian origin from Russia, aged 6 to 90, served as donors. Approximately 9.1 milliliters was the volume of peripheral blood drawn from each donor. Notes on the study in general: Investigators treated diversity estimates from one million T cells as underestimates.

In germline, CDR1 is MGHDK, CDR2 SYGVNS. The ends were cut back, 6 bases at V and 8 bases at J, with 14 bases in the middle. This CDR3 has 13 amino acids. Primers used in a second PCR of about 7 to 12 cycles were a sample-barcoded 5' primer and a J-beta primer mix. Every cDNA molecule carried a tag from a template-switch adaptor bearing 12 random nucleotides. MiXCR, applied by TCRdb to the 5' RACE reads, yields one record per CDR3 protein. The sample consists of approximately 830,000 distinct CDR3 sequences, approximately 67% of them appearing once. This chain connects TRBV25-1 to TRBJ2-4; tentatively, D is TRBD1 (5 bases). Sequencing was carried out using blood. This receptor was obtained from a man younger than 45 in good health. The CDR3 protein is CASRDTQWDIQYF. For the CDR3, the DNA is TGTGCCAGCAGGGACACCCAGTGGGACATTCAGTACTTC. The full variable domain, in which reference TRBV25-1 and TRBJ2-4 provide the parts outside the CDR3, is EADIYQTPRYLVIGTGKKITLECSQTMGHDKMYWYQQDPGMELHLIHYSYGVNSTEKGDLSSESTVSRIRTEHFPLTLESARPSHTSQYLCASRDTQWDIQYFGAGTRLSVL.